These T cell receptor beta chains were read from a single sample in a study of shared clonotypes between healthy human individuals. Method: immunoSEQ multiplex PCR; TCRdb's copy keeps in-frame clones and lacks some. Found here are hundreds of thousands of clones, roughly 70% of them singletons; the top ten hold around 1.6%. The source material was memory CD4+ T cells sorted from blood. All receptors derive from a woman in her twenties or thirties in good health. The CDR3 runs from the conserved cysteine through the conserved F or W. The D gene is left open where the match is weak. Part of the rows lack a size; the others show once, few, many or a class for expanded clones.

>-|TRBV11-2|TRBJ2-7|TRBD1
CASSRDRQTYEQYF
TGTGCCAGCAGCCGGGACAGGCAGACCTACGAGCAGTACTTC
>few|TRBV18|TRBJ2-7|-
CASSPPTQQGYEQYF
TGTGCCAGCTCACCACCGACGCAACAAGGCTACGAGCAGTACTTC
>-|TRBV18|TRBJ1-2|-
CASSPPGSRYGYTF
TGTGCCAGCTCACCACCGGGCAGCCGCTATGGCTACACCTTC
>-|TRBV19|TRBJ2-2|-
CASSNKGLNTGELFF
TGTGCCAGTAGTAATAAGGGGCTGAACACCGGGGAGCTGTTTTTT
>-|TRBV18|TRBJ2-5|-
CASSPSIQETQYF
TGTGCCAGCTCACCCTCGATACAAGAGACCCAGTACTTC
>-|TRBV11-2|TRBJ2-3|TRBD2
CASSFGTSGITDFF
TGTGCCAGCAGCTTCGGGACTAGCGGGATCACGGATTTTTTT
>many|TRBV19|TRBJ2-1|-
CASSIDHPVVNEQFF
TGTGCCAGTAGTATAGATCATCCGGTAGTAAATGAGCAGTTCTTC
>-|TRBV6-5|TRBJ1-2|-
CASIDSVGANGYTF
TGTGCCAGCATAGATTCCGTGGGGGCGAATGGCTACACCTTC
>-|TRBV18|TRBJ1-2|TRBD1
CASSLGSGQYYGYTF
TGTGCCAGCTCATTGGGATCGGGACAGTACTATGGCTACACCTTC
>-|TRBV28|TRBJ2-7|-
CASSFSYYEQYF
TGTGCCAGCAGTTTCTCCTACTACGAGCAGTACTTC
>-|TRBV2|TRBJ2-4|-
CASLGLAKNIQYF
TGTGCCAGCCTGGGGTTAGCCAAAAACATTCAGTACTTC
>-|TRBV6-1|TRBJ1-1|-
CASSDPSTRAFF
TGTGCCAGCAGTGACCCCAGTACGAGGGCTTTCTTT
>few|TRBV30|TRBJ1-1|-
CAWSVQISSAQGTEAFF
TGTGCCTGGAGTGTACAGATTTCGTCCGCGCAGGGCACTGAAGCTTTCTTT
>-|TRBV5-1|TRBJ1-1|-
CASSLATGFRNTEAFF
TGCGCCAGCAGCTTGGCCACAGGGTTTCGGAACACTGAAGCTTTCTTT
>many|TRBV7-9|TRBJ2-3|-
CASSRRTSRTDTQYF
TGTGCCAGCAGCCGCCGGACGTCTAGAACCGATACGCAGTATTTT
>once|TRBV5-1|TRBJ2-7|TRBD2
CASSALQGLAVKSSYEQYF
TGCGCCAGCAGCGCCCTCCAGGGACTAGCGGTCAAGTCTTCCTACGAGCAGTACTTC
>once|TRBV2|TRBJ2-5|-
CASSDSGAQTQYF
TGTGCCAGCAGTGACTCAGGGGCGCAGACCCAGTACTTC
>-|TRBV5-1|TRBJ2-5|-
CASSPVIGQMETQYF
TGCGCCAGCAGCCCGGTAATCGGACAGATGGAGACCCAGTACTTC
>-|TRBV5-1|TRBJ1-2|-
CASSLLETTYGYTF
TGCGCCAGCAGCTTACTAGAGACAACTTATGGCTACACCTTC
>-|TRBV28|TRBJ2-5|TRBD1
CASTPQGRETQYF
TGTGCCAGCACACCACAGGGGAGAGAGACCCAGTACTTC
>-|TRBV27|TRBJ2-5|-
CASSSREVQETQYF
TGTGCCAGCAGTTCCCGTGAAGTTCAAGAGACCCAGTACTTC
>few|TRBV27|TRBJ1-1|-
CASSGWGQNTEAFF
TGTGCCAGCAGTGGGTGGGGACAGAACACTGAAGCTTTCTTT
>once|TRBV30|TRBJ1-4|-
CAWSGGGGEKLFF
TGTGCCTGGAGTGGCGGAGGGGGTGAAAAACTGTTTTTT
>-|TRBV6-5|TRBJ1-1|-
CASSYSAYKNTEAFF
TGTGCCAGCAGTTACTCGGCTTACAAGAACACTGAAGCTTTCTTT
>-|TRBV29-1|TRBJ2-3|TRBD2
CSVGPASGRSDTQYF
TGCAGCGTTGGGCCAGCTAGCGGGAGATCAGATACGCAGTATTTT
>-|TRBV27|TRBJ2-7|-
CASSRQADPRLYEQYF
TGTGCCAGCAGCAGACAGGCCGACCCCCGCCTCTACGAGCAGTACTTC
>-|TRBV11-2|TRBJ2-5|TRBD1
CASRWGQEETQYF
TGTGCCAGCAGGTGGGGACAGGAAGAGACCCAGTACTTC
>-|TRBV5-4|TRBJ1-6|-
CASRVQGFSPLHF
TGTGCCAGCAGAGTGCAGGGGTTTTCACCCCTCCACTTT
>-|TRBV5-1|TRBJ2-3|TRBD2
CASSLTPLADLDTDTQYF
TGCGCCAGCAGCTTGACCCCTCTAGCGGACCTTGACACAGATACGCAGTATTTT
>-|TRBV10-3|TRBJ2-7|-
CAISVRTDYEQYF
TGTGCCATCAGTGTTAGGACAGACTACGAGCAGTACTTC
>-|TRBV28|TRBJ1-5|-
CASREYQGGGWNNQPQHF
TGTGCCAGCAGAGAATATCAGGGAGGAGGGTGGAATAATCAGCCCCAGCATTTT
>-|TRBV7-9|TRBJ1-4|TRBD1
CASSPTGGAEKLFF
TGTGCCAGCAGCCCAACAGGGGGCGCGGAAAAACTGTTTTTT
>-|TRBV5-1|TRBJ2-1|-
CASSRDSQGYNEQFF
TGCGCCAGCAGCCGGGACTCGCAGGGTTACAATGAGCAGTTCTTC
>once|TRBV7-8|TRBJ1-5|-
CASSLASVNQPQHF
TGTGCCAGCAGCTTAGCGTCGGTCAATCAGCCCCAGCATTTT
>many|TRBV28|TRBJ1-2|-
CASNSGVPNYGYTF
TGTGCCAGCAATTCGGGGGTACCCAACTATGGCTACACCTTC
>once|TRBV9|TRBJ1-2|TRBD1
CASSTGQGAYGYTF
TGTGCCAGCAGCACAGGACAGGGGGCGTACGGCTACACCTTC
>-|TRBV6-5|TRBJ2-7|TRBD1
CASSKSRDRVHEQYF
TGTGCCAGCAGCAAATCCCGGGACAGGGTCCACGAGCAGTACTTC
>once|TRBV18|TRBJ2-2|TRBD1
CASSPRTGGPGDTGELFF
TGTGCCAGCTCACCACGGACAGGGGGACCGGGGGACACCGGGGAGCTGTTTTTT
>-|TRBV6-1|TRBJ1-2|-
CASRGQSNYGYTF
TGTGCCAGCAGGGGACAATCTAACTATGGCTACACCTTC
>once|TRBV7-8|TRBJ2-5|TRBD2
CASSSRRAGGGETQYF
TGTGCCAGCAGCTCCCGCCGAGCGGGAGGCGGAGAGACCCAGTACTTC
>-|TRBV5-1|TRBJ2-2|-
CASSNGDRDTGELFF
TGCGCCAGCAGTAATGGGGACCGGGACACCGGGGAGCTGTTTTTT
>-|TRBV30|TRBJ1-1|-
CAWSVGGADAFF
TGTGCCTGGAGTGTAGGGGGGGCCGACGCTTTCTTT
>-|TRBV7-3|TRBJ1-5|TRBD1
CASSSIEDWPGTGGLCNQPQHF
TGTGCCAGCAGCTCCATCGAGGACTGGCCCGGGACAGGGGGCCTCTGCAATCAGCCCCAGCATTTT
>few|TRBV5-1|TRBJ1-2|TRBD1
CASSRQSQGADGYTF
TGCGCCAGCTCCCGCCAAAGTCAGGGGGCCGATGGCTACACCTTC
>-|TRBV5-8|TRBJ2-3|-
CASSWVDTDTQYF
TGTGCCAGCAGCTGGGTCGACACAGATACGCAGTATTTT
>few|TRBV14|TRBJ2-5|-
CASSQAIETQYF
TGTGCCAGCAGCCAAGCAATAGAGACCCAGTACTTC
>-|TRBV6-4|TRBJ2-1|TRBD2
CASSRLAGEDEQFF
TGTGCCAGCAGTAGACTAGCGGGAGAGGATGAGCAGTTCTTC
>-|TRBV25-1|TRBJ2-7|TRBD2
CASSRTSGGPYEQYF
TGTGCCAGCAGCAGGACTAGCGGGGGCCCCTACGAGCAGTACTTC
>-|TRBV7-2|TRBJ2-1|-
CASSLAGAGSYNEQFF
TGTGCCAGCAGCTTGGCCGGGGCAGGATCCTACAATGAGCAGTTCTTC